Listed here are 27 T cell receptor beta chains from one sample, sequenced in a study of CD8+ T cells in alopecia areata. Sequencing relied on a cDNA template that was reverse transcribed from extracted RNA. Measured with immunoSEQ multiplex PCR; TCRdb has only the in-frame clones, and not every one. The table has 200,000 to 250,000 clones, roughly 57% seen once. Here the sequenced sample was CD4+ T cells sorted from blood, taken at week 0. All receptors derive from a human donor with alopecia areata.

This clone showed up just a few times. The chain couples TRBV5-4 to TRBJ2-5, with 8 bases lining up with TRBD1. Germline assignment: CDR1 SGHNT and CDR2 YYREEE (reference sequence). The CDR3 sequence is 14 residues long. V lost 5 bases, J lost 4 bases, and 7 bases stayed unmatched. CDR3 loop: CASSETGATETQYF. The DNA for the CDR3 is TGTGCCAGCAGTGAGACAGGGGCGACAGAGACCCAGTACTTC.

The table lists this clone with a few counts. V gene TRBV29-1 combines with J gene TRBJ1-2, with TRBD1 matching 7 bases. This CDR3 comprises 15 residues. V lost 7 bases to trimming and J lost 3 bases; unmatched junction nucleotides: 14. CDR1 is SQVTM and CDR2 is ANQGSEA in the germline V gene. This CDR3 reads CSAPVLGQAYYGYTF. The CDR3 DNA follows: TGCAGCGCTCCCGTTCTAGGACAGGCTTACTATGGCTACACCTTC.

This clone has a handful of counts. V usage is TRBV29-1 and J usage is TRBJ1-1; tentative D call: TRBD1 (5 bases). Germline V gene sequence: CDR1 SQVTM, CDR2 ANQGSEA. The CDR3 runs to 11 residues. V lost 7 bases, J lost 4 bases, and 10 bases lay in between. CDR3 residues: CSGGRGTEAFF. CDR3 nucleotide sequence: TGCAGCGGGGGAAGGGGCACTGAAGCTTTCTTT.

This clone was counted between two and nine times. The chain carries TRBV5-5 and TRBJ1-2; D is unresolved. The CDR3 extends over 15 amino acids. CDR1 and CDR2 from the germline V gene are SGHKS and YYEKEE (reference sequence). V lost 0 bases and J lost 2, with 11 bases in between. The CDR3 region is CASSLAVQSNYGYTF. The CDR3 nucleotides read TGTGCCAGCAGCTTGGCCGTGCAGTCCAACTATGGCTACACCTTC.

This sequence joins TRBV19 and TRBJ2-1; 15 bases fit TRBD2. Germline V gene sequence: CDR1 LNHDA, CDR2 SQIVND (reference sequence). Trimming cost V 5 bases and J 7 bases; bases outside gene matches: 9. The length of the CDR3 is 17 residues. The CDR3 DNA reads as TGTGCCAGTAGTTCCGGGACTAGCGGGAGGACTCGGAATGAGCAGTTCTTC. As protein: CASSSGTSGRTRNEQFF.

This clone has only a few counts. J is TRBJ2-3 and V is TRBV29-1, with D maybe TRBD2 (7 bases). The CDR3 has 13 residues. CDR1 is SQVTM and CDR2 is ANQGSEA in the germline V gene. V lost 1 base, J lost 4 bases, and 9 bases lay in between. The CDR3 bases are TGCAGCGTTGAAGGCGGGGGCGCAGATACGCAGTATTTT. Translated, it gives CSVEGGGADTQYF.

This clone was observed a few times. The genes are TRBV6-6 and TRBJ2-4; D not resolved. Germline loops: CDR1 MNHNY, CDR2 SVGAGI (reference sequence). The V gene lost 0 bases and the J gene lost 2 bases, with 8 bases spanning the gap. This CDR3 is 15 amino acids long. The chain's CDR3 is CASSYSNDPKNIQYF. In DNA form, the CDR3 reads TGTGCCAGCAGTTACTCGAATGACCCCAAAAACATTCAGTACTTC.

This clone has more than one count but fewer than ten. This rearrangement joins TRBV19 to TRBJ2-7; D gene ambiguous. Germline V gene data show CDR1 as LNHDA and CDR2 as SQIVND (reference sequence). Trimming took off 4 bases at V and 2 bases at J, with 12 bases between the two ends. The CDR3 has 14 residues. The CDR3 nucleotides read TGTGCCAGTAGTACTTCGATAAGAACCTACGAGCAGTACTTC. Residues: CASSTSIRTYEQYF.

CDR3 nucleotide sequence: TGCGCCAGCAGCCAAGTTGAAGTAGAGACCCAGTACTTC. It encodes CASSQVEVETQYF. The chain recombines TRBV4-1 with TRBJ2-5, with D unresolved. This CDR3 spans 13 amino acids. Germline CDR1 and CDR2: MGHRA and YSYEKL. V lost 1 base, J lost 4 bases, and 7 bases lay in between.

V gene TRBV30 combines with J gene TRBJ1-2; D not certain. The V end was cut by 0 bases, the J end by 8 bases, with 13 bases between. The CDR3 is made up of 13 amino acids. Germline V CDR1 and CDR2: GTSNPN, SVGIG (reference sequence). CDR3 sequence reads: CAWSVGRVTGYTF. In nucleotides, the CDR3 is TGTGCCTGGAGTGTAGGGAGGGTAACAGGCTACACCTTC.

The CDR3 DNA follows: TGTGCCAGCAGCCCTCAAGGCACAGATACGCAGTATTTT. It yields the protein CASSPQGTDTQYF. V gene TRBV9 combines with J gene TRBJ2-3; D is undetermined. V gave up 4 bases and J gave up 1 base, with 7 bases separating them. CDR1 is SGDLS, CDR2 YYNGEE, per germline. CDR3 size: 13 residues.

V usage is TRBV4-1 and J usage is TRBJ2-5, with 9 bases identical to TRBD2. J was trimmed by 0 bases and V by 3 bases; bases with no gene match: 5. The CDR3 extends over 16 amino acids. CDR1 is MGHRA and CDR2 is YSYEKL in the germline V gene. The CDR3 DNA is TGCGCCAGCAGCCATAGACTAGCGGATAACCAAGAGACCCAGTACTTC. Its translation: CASSHRLADNQETQYF.

This clone was detected only a few times. V usage is TRBV20-1 and J usage is TRBJ1-2, with D maybe TRBD1 (5 bases). The CDR3 extends over 11 amino acids. Germline loops: CDR1 DFQATT, CDR2 SNEGSKA (reference sequence). The ends were cut back, 6 bases at V and 8 bases at J, with 13 bases in the middle. The CDR3 loop reads CSAPSGYGYTF. The CDR3 bases are TGCAGTGCCCCCTCAGGGTACGGCTACACCTTC.

This sequence joins TRBV30 and TRBJ1-1, with unresolved D. CDR3 length: 12 residues. The V gene's germline CDR1 is GTSNPN and CDR2 SVGIG (reference sequence). V was pared by 8 bases and J by 1 base, with 11 bases between. CDR3 bases: TGTGCCGGAGAAGGCCCGAACACTGAAGCTTTCTTT. Translation gives CAGEGPNTEAFF. The variable domain in full, completed from reference TRBV30 and TRBJ1-1, reads SQTIHQWPATLVQPVGSPLSLECTVEGTSNPNLYWYRQAAGRGLQLLFYSVGIGQISSEVPQNLSASRPQDRQFILSSKKLLLSDSGFYLCAGEGPNTEAFFGQGTRLTVV.

The genes are TRBV19 and TRBJ1-1, with 10 nucleotides matching TRBD1. The CDR3 has 16 amino acids. Germline trimming cut 8 bases from V and 1 base from J; bases unmatched to any gene: 10. CDR1 is LNHDA, CDR2 SQIVND, per germline (reference sequence). The CDR3 loop reads CASSTPGQGWNTEAFF. In DNA, the CDR3 is TGTGCCAGTTCAACTCCGGGACAGGGGTGGAACACTGAAGCTTTCTTT.

V gene TRBV4-2 combines with J gene TRBJ1-2, with a weak D call TRBD1 (6 bases). The CDR3 runs 15 residues. The V gene lost 0 bases and the J gene lost 5 bases, with 13 bases spanning the gap. The V gene's germline CDR1 is LGHNA and CDR2 YNFKEQ. The CDR3 protein is CASSQDGGPLYGYTF. The CDR3 DNA follows: TGTGCCAGCAGCCAAGATGGGGGGCCTCTTTATGGCTACACCTTC.

This clone was seen more than once but under ten times. The V gene is TRBV6-5, the J gene TRBJ2-3; 10 nucleotides match TRBD2. This CDR3 region has 15 residues. Germline CDR1 is MNHEY and CDR2 is SVGAGI. After removal of 0 bases from V and 13 bases from J, the junction contained 10 bases not matched to a gene. The CDR3 region has the DNA TGTGCCAGCAGTTACTCGCTAGCGGGAGTGGGTGGGAAGTATTTT. It yields the protein CASSYSLAGVGGKYF.

The chain carries TRBV7-9 and TRBJ1-6; D is ambiguous. Trimming left V 7 bases short and J 10 bases short, with 11 bases between. The CDR3 is 12 residues long. In germline, CDR1 is SEHNR, CDR2 FQNEAQ (reference sequence). In DNA form, the CDR3 reads TGTGCCAGCAACCTATCGAACTCACCCCTCCACTTT. Translation: CASNLSNSPLHF.

In the case of this clone: Other nucleotide sequences from this sample produce the same CDR3. The chain employs TRBV7-9 and TRBJ2-1; D not resolved. Trimming left V 3 bases short and J 0 bases short, with 6 bases between. The CDR3 loop spans 14 amino acids. CDR1 and CDR2 from the germline V gene are SEHNR and FQNEAQ (reference sequence). In DNA, the CDR3 is TGTGCCAGCAGCTTTGGAAGCTCCTACAATGAGCAGTTCTTC. Its translation: CASSFGSSYNEQFF.

The chain has TRBV7-9 and TRBJ1-6; D is uncertain. Per the germline V gene, CDR1 is SEHNR and CDR2 is FQNEAQ (reference sequence). The V and J ends lost 3 bases and 10 bases respectively, with 7 bases between them. CDR3 size: 12 residues. In DNA form, the CDR3 reads TGTGCCAGCAGCTTCAGCGGATCACCCCTCCACTTT. Amino acid sequence: CASSFSGSPLHF.

This clone occurred a few times. The chain couples TRBV19 to TRBJ1-1; 11 positions match TRBD1. This CDR3 has 16 amino acids. CDR1 is LNHDA and CDR2 is SQIVND in the germline V gene (reference sequence). The J segment lost 0 bases and the V segment lost 7 bases, leaving 7 bases of the junction unmatched. The CDR3 nucleotides read TGTGCCAGTAAATGGACAGGGGGCGGGTTGAACACTGAAGCTTTCTTT. Translating it yields CASKWTGGGLNTEAFF.

This clone has only a few counts. Compared with germline, one end of the junction differs, possibly owing to a read error. V and J are TRBV30 and TRBJ2-3; TRBD1 matches 7 bases. The CDR3 loop spans 12 amino acids. Germline lookup yields CDR1 GTSNPN and CDR2 SVGIG (reference sequence). The CDR3 DNA reads TGTGCCTGGAGTGTATTGGGGACAGAGGACAGTTTT. Protein product: CAWSVLGTEDSF.

In its sample, this clone was seen a few times. CDR3 in amino acids: CASTLGLAPGNEQFF. DNA for the CDR3: TGTGCCAGTACCTTGGGACTAGCGCCTGGGAATGAGCAGTTCTTC. The chain is built from TRBV19 and TRBJ2-1, with TRBD2 matching over 10 bases. The trim removed 7 bases at V and 7 bases at J, leaving 10 bases unmatched. CDR3 length equals 15 residues. Germline CDR1 LNHDA, CDR2 SQIVND (reference sequence).

The chain joins TRBV13 to TRBJ2-5; 14 bases agree with TRBD2. After removal of 5 bases from V and 5 bases from J, the junction contained 16 bases not matched to a gene. The CDR3 covers 19 residues. Germline CDR1 and CDR2: PRHDT and FYEKMQ (reference sequence). The CDR3 loop reads CASSGIPGLAGVGEETQYF. In DNA form, the CDR3 reads TGTGCCAGCAGCGGTATCCCGGGACTAGCGGGAGTCGGAGAGGAGACCCAGTACTTC.

The chain employs TRBV7-2 and TRBJ2-1, with 10 bases fitting TRBD2. The CDR3 length is 17 residues. Germline trimming cut 5 bases from V and 11 bases from J; bases unmatched to any gene: 18. CDR1 and CDR2 from the germline V gene are SGHTA and FQGNSA. The CDR3 bases are TGTGCCAGCAGCGACGTGGGGGCCCCTAGCGGGGGTGCCAAGCAGTTCTTC. It specifies CASSDVGAPSGGAKQFF.

J is TRBJ2-7 and V is TRBV7-9; either TRBD1 or TRBD2 may supply D (5 bases each). This CDR3 spans 14 amino acids. The germline V gene encodes CDR1 SEHNR and CDR2 FQNEAQ (reference sequence). V lost 5 bases to trimming and J lost 0 bases, with 11 bases between them. In DNA, the CDR3 is TGTGCCAGCAGCCCCGGGACGGGCTCCTACGAGCAGTACTTC. It codes for CASSPGTGSYEQYF.

This clone was counted only a few times. The chain has TRBV11-2 and TRBJ2-3; 7 nucleotides align to TRBD2. The CDR3 runs 16 residues. The J segment lost 6 bases and the V segment lost 8 bases, leaving 17 bases of the junction unmatched. Germline lookup yields CDR1 SGHAT and CDR2 FQNNGV. This CDR3 is CASLRSGTTGRDTQYF. The CDR3 DNA sequence: TGTGCCAGCCTCCGTTCCGGGACTACTGGGAGGGATACGCAGTATTTT. The full variable domain, rest sourced from reference TRBV11-2 and TRBJ2-3, is EAGVAQSPRYKIIEKRQSVAFWCNPISGHATLYWYQQILGQGPKLLIQFQNNGVVDDSQLPKDRFSAERLKGVDSTLKIQPAKLEDSAVYLCASLRSGTTGRDTQYFGPGTRLTVL.